This is a list of T cell receptor beta chains from one sample in a study of identical twins. TCRdb used MiXCR to reprocess the 5' RACE reads, holding one entry per CDR3 protein. The table lists 500,000 to 700,000 distinct CDR3 sequences, just over 7% of them singletons. A further study also used this sample, focusing on yellow fever vaccine responses in identical twins.

Sample: PBMCs. Receptors were obtained from a woman aged 18-35 years in good health. Each CDR3 is given without its conserved first and last residue. Fields, in order: J gene, clone size, V gene, CDR3 protein. Expanded clones are given a class, and other clones once, few, many or no size at all.

>TRBJ2-7|NA|TRBV6-1
ASSTRSGDLEQY
>TRBJ1-1|few|TRBV12-3/TRBV12-4
ASTLALDRGTEAF
>TRBJ2-1|few|TRBV12-3/TRBV12-4
ASSLDTVQGHEQF
>TRBJ1-5|many|TRBV6-5
ASSYGAPHQPQH
>TRBJ2-7|NA|TRBV7-7
ASSLEPSDRGKSEQY
>TRBJ2-4|NA|TRBV6-6
ASSYSGGSIQY
>TRBJ2-1|many|TRBV10-3
AISETGTGVGDEQF
>TRBJ2-2|NA|TRBV4-2
ASSPRLLSGELF
>TRBJ1-6|NA|TRBV5-1
ASSLDRGRESPLH
>TRBJ1-1|many|TRBV3-1
ASSHTDRDRGSEAF
>TRBJ1-2|NA|TRBV2
ASTDRDRSHYGYT
>TRBJ2-7|many|TRBV27
ASSSPTSGAYEQY
>TRBJ2-2|few|TRBV7-9
ASSPDRGKNTGELF
>TRBJ2-5|few|TRBV20-1
SARGVGKGLFGETQY
>TRBJ2-2|few|TRBV4-2
ASSQEGQNTGELF
>TRBJ2-4|many|TRBV11-2
ASSLRVGFGTIQY
>TRBJ2-1|NA|TRBV21-1
ASSKVPDKTSGDPWDNEQF
>TRBJ1-6|NA|TRBV7-6
ASSLVGGSGPNSPLH
>TRBJ2-2|few|TRBV5-1
ASSVRDGNTGELF
>TRBJ2-1|NA|TRBV29-1
SVGQGGTYNEQF
>TRBJ2-3|few|TRBV19
ASSQGLAGIAAQY
>TRBJ1-3|NA|TRBV5-1
ASSMDSFGNTIY
>TRBJ1-2|many|TRBV28
ASSLWTDNGYT